This TCR beta chain was retrieved from a study of T cell therapy after organ transplantation. Measured with immunoSEQ multiplex PCR; TCRdb has only the in-frame clones, and not every one. The data contain about 18,000 clones, around 81% of them singletons. Trimming at V came to 3 bases and at J to 4 bases, leaving 4 bases not matched to a gene. This CDR3 is built from 15 residues. Germline CDR1 and CDR2: LGHNA and YSLEER. To note about this clone: Its specificity is not known. The sample contains more than one DNA sequence encoding this CDR3.

The study, taken as a whole, reports: Nonresponders had marked pretherapy clonal expansions and little post-therapy change.

The sample's time point: 4-8 weeks after completion of therapy. The sample here was CD8+ T cells from blood, taken after autologous CMV-specific T cell therapy. The sequence was collected from a human patient who had received a solid organ transplant and had CMV disease. The graft donor may be the source of some T cells. The gene calls are TRBV4-3 and TRBJ2-5; TRBD1 aligns across 11 bases. This chain's CDR3 is CASSQWTGGVETQYF. In nucleotides, the CDR3 is TGCGCCAGCAGCCAGTGGACAGGGGGCGTAGAGACCCAGTACTTC.